This T cell receptor beta chain appears in the sequencing data of a study of shared clonotypes between healthy human individuals. About the research overall: CD4 naive and memory got three plates each, CD8 naive two, CD8 memory one.

The germline gives CDR1 MDHEN, CDR2 SYDVKM. V lost 2 bases to trimming and J lost 4 bases; unmatched junction nucleotides: 7. This CDR3 is 15 amino acids long. The method was immunoSEQ multiplex PCR; TCRdb's version includes in-frame clones alone and lacks a portion of them. Of roughly 660,000 clones in the sample, 80% to 95% were seen once. V and J are TRBV28 and TRBJ2-5, with TRBD2 identical over 7 bases. The clonotype comes from a man aged 18 to 30 in good health. Some clones in this sample may be carry-over from other donors' samples. The sample taken for sequencing was memory CD8+ T cells from PBMCs. The subset here: CD45RO+ cells pooled with CCR7-negative TemRA cells. The CDR3 DNA reads as TGTGCCAGCAGTTTAGTGTCTAGCGGAGGAGAGACCCAGTACTTC. It translates to CASSLVSSGGETQYF.